A selection of T cell receptor beta chains follows, all from one sample in a study of shared clonotypes between healthy human individuals. Measured with immunoSEQ multiplex PCR; TCRdb has only the in-frame clones, and not every one. The sample includes under 1,100,000 clones, roughly 74% of them seen just once. The sequencing input was memory CD4+ T cells from PBMCs. Every receptor here comes from a man aged 18 to 30 in good health. Some clones in this sample may be carry-over from other donors' samples. The CDR3 runs from the conserved cysteine through the conserved F or W. The D gene is left open where the match is weak. A clone size is listed for some rows: how often the clone was seen (once, few, many), or a class if it is expanded.

TRBV5-4	once	TRBD1	TRBJ2-7	TGTGCCAGCAGCTTTAGCAGGGGGAGCTCCTACGAGCAGTACTTC	CASSFSRGSSYEQYF
TRBV11-1	.	TRBD2	TRBJ2-1	TGTGCCAGCAGCGCGGGACTAGTGGCCTACAATGAGCAGTTCTTC	CASSAGLVAYNEQFF
TRBV7-2	.	TRBD2	TRBJ2-5	TGTGCCAGCAGTTCCCGACTAGCGGGAGCTGGTGAGACCCAGTACTTC	CASSSRLAGAGETQYF
TRBV11-2	.	.	TRBJ2-5	TGTGCCAGCAGCTCTTCCACTGAGACCCAGTACTTC	CASSSSTETQYF
TRBV10-3	.	.	TRBJ1-1	TGTGCCATCACCGTGGACAGCATTACCTCTGAAGCTTTCTTT	CAITVDSITSEAFF
TRBV28	.	.	TRBJ1-5	TGTGCCAGCAGGCTGGGGGGAAGCAATCAGCCCCAGCATTTT	CASRLGGSNQPQHF
TRBV14	.	.	TRBJ2-3	TGTGCCAGCAGCCGCGTAGGGGGGGATACGCAGTATTTT	CASSRVGGDTQYF
TRBV5-4	.	TRBD2	TRBJ2-7	TGTGCCAGCAGCCGTATGACTAGCGGGAGGTCCTACGAGCAGTACTTC	CASSRMTSGRSYEQYF
TRBV9	few	.	TRBJ2-2	TGTGCCAGCAGCGTAGTCCCGCAGAACACCGGGGAGCTGTTTTTT	CASSVVPQNTGELFF
TRBV5-4	.	.	TRBJ1-2	TGTGCCAGCAGCCCCCCGAGAGGACCGAGGGGCTACACCTTC	CASSPPRGPRGYTF
TRBV4-2	.	.	TRBJ2-1	TGTGCCAGCAGCCAAGGGGCAGGGTTTGGGACCCACAATGAGCAGTTCTTC	CASSQGAGFGTHNEQFF
TRBV7-9	few	.	TRBJ2-3	TGTGCCAGCAGCTCAAGGACCACAGATACGCAGTATTTT	CASSSRTTDTQYF
TRBV7-8	.	.	TRBJ2-7	TGTGCCAGCAGCTTAGCTTTGAGTTACGAGCAGTACTTC	CASSLALSYEQYF
TRBV5-1	few	.	TRBJ1-1	TGCGCCAGCAGCTCGGGACAAGTACAAATGAACACTGAAGCTTTCTTT	CASSSGQVQMNTEAFF
TRBV4-2	.	TRBD2	TRBJ2-2	TGTGCCAGCAGCCCTACCCTAGGGACTAGTATCGCCGGGGAGCTGTTTTTT	CASSPTLGTSIAGELFF
TRBV29-1	few	.	TRBJ2-3	TGCAGCGCTAGGGACGGACGTCCCGATACGCAGTATTTT	CSARDGRPDTQYF
TRBV5-1	.	TRBD1	TRBJ1-5	TGCGCCAGCCGCTCGGGGACAGGGACTAATGTGGATCAGCCCCAGCATTTT	CASRSGTGTNVDQPQHF
TRBV7-9	.	TRBD1	TRBJ1-2	TGTGCCAGCAGCTTTCCCGACAGGGCCTATGGCTACACCTTC	CASSFPDRAYGYTF
TRBV7-9	once	TRBD2	TRBJ2-1	TGTGCCAGCAGCGAATACCGACTAGCGAGGGGCGATGAGCAGTTCTTC	CASSEYRLARGDEQFF
TRBV7-9	.	.	TRBJ2-2	TGTGCCAGCAGCTTGCGCCGCCCTGCCGGGGAGCTGTTTTTT	CASSLRRPAGELFF
TRBV7-2	.	TRBD1	TRBJ1-2	TGTGCCAGCAGCTTAGTCGCGGGACAGGGGGCGCTTTGGTATGGCTACACCTTC	CASSLVAGQGALWYGYTF
TRBV28	.	.	TRBJ1-1	TGTGCCAGCCACATGGGGGGTCGATTAGCCACTGAAGCTTTCTTT	CASHMGGRLATEAFF
TRBV27	few	TRBD2	TRBJ2-7	TGTGCCAGCAGGCCATTAAGCCTCCCCGGGACTAACTACGAGCAGTACTTC	CASRPLSLPGTNYEQYF
TRBV6-6	.	.	TRBJ1-2	TGTGCCAGCAAGGACACCAGGGGTAACTATGGCTACACCTTC	CASKDTRGNYGYTF
TRBV2	.	.	TRBJ2-5	TGTGCCAGCAGTGAAGTGGGGGGGCGGAAAGAGACCCAGTACTTC	CASSEVGGRKETQYF
TRBV5-1	.	.	TRBJ2-2	TGCGCCAGCAGCTTGGGGGTTTCCACCGGGGAGCTGTTTTTT	CASSLGVSTGELFF
TRBV5-8	.	.	TRBJ1-5	TGTGCCAGCAGCTTGGACCTTGGGCCCCAGCATTTT	CASSLDLGPQHF
TRBV7-2	.	.	TRBJ1-1	TGTGCCAGTCTTTCCGGGGCCCAGGAGAACACTGAAGCTTTCTTT	CASLSGAQENTEAFF
TRBV28	.	.	TRBJ1-2	TGTGCCAGCAGTACTCCCAGGGGAAACTATGGCTACACCTTC	CASSTPRGNYGYTF
TRBV29-1	few	TRBD1	TRBJ2-5	TGCAGCGGACAGGGGGGGGAGACCCAGTACTTC	CSGQGGETQYF
TRBV27	.	.	TRBJ1-1	TGTGCCAGCAGTCTTCGGGGGGGGCCAGTCAATGAAGCTTTCTTT	CASSLRGGPVNEAFF
TRBV18	.	.	TRBJ2-7	TGTGCCAGCTCGCCCGAGGGCGAGCAGTACTTC	CASSPEGEQYF